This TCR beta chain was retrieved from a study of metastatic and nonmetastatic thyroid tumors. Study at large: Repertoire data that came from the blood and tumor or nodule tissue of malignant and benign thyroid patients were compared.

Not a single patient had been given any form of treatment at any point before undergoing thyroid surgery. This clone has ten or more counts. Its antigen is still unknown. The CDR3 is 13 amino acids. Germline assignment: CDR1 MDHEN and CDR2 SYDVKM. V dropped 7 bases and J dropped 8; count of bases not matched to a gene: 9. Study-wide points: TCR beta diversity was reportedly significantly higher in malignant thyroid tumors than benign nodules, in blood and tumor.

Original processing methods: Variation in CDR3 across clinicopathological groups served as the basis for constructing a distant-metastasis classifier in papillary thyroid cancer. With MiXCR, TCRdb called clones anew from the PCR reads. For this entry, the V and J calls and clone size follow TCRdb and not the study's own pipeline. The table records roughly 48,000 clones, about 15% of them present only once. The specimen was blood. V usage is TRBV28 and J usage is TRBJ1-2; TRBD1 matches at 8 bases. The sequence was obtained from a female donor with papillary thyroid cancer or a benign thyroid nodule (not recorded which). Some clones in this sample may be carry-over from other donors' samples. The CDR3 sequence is CASTQTGAGGYTF. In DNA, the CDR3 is TGTGCCAGCACCCAGACAGGGGCTGGAGGCTACACCTTC.